This entry concerns a single T cell receptor beta chain. Its specificity is not known. The CDR3 consists of 12 residues. CDR1 SEHNR and CDR2 FQNEAQ come from the germline V gene (reference sequence). V dropped 3 bases and J dropped 8 bases, with 7 bases sitting between them. Profiling relied on immunoSEQ multiplex PCR, and the TCRdb table lists in-frame clones only, not all of them. The profile shows tens of thousands of clones, approximately 73% of them singletons. The data were taken from a study of vaccination effects on CD4 cells after COVID-19. With approximately ten days of culture completed, CD4+ T cells were isolated. In the cultures, half the medium was exchanged for IL-2 medium on days 3 and 7.

The chain links TRBV7-9 to TRBJ1-4; D gene uncertain. Here the sequenced sample was CD4+ T cells from PBMCs cultured without peptide, taken before COVID-19 vaccination. This clonotype was obtained from a human donor who received a COVID-19 vaccine. The CDR3 nucleotides read TGTGCCAGCAGCTTCATCGAGGAAAAACTGTTTTTT. Protein product: CASSFIEEKLFF.